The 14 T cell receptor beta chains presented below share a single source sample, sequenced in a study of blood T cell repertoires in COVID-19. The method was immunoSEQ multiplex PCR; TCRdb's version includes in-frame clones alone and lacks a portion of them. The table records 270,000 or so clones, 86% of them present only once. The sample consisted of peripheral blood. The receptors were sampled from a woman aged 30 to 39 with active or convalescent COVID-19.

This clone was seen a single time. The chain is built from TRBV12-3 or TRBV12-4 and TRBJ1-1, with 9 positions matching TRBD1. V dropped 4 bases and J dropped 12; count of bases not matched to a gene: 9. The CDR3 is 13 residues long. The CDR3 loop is CASSSIQGAASFF. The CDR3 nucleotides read TGTGCCAGCAGTTCAATACAGGGGGCGGCATCTTTCTTT.

The CDR3 DNA reads as TGTGCCAGCAGCCAAGGGTACACCACCGGGGAGCTGTTTTTT. It codes for CASSQGYTTGELFF. This rearrangement joins TRBV3-1 (or the pseudogene TRBV3-2) to TRBJ2-2; D gene uncertain. This CDR3 is built from 14 residues. The V end lost 1 base, the J end lost 4 bases, and 7 bases lay between the germline ends. Per germline, CDR1 LGHDT and CDR2 YNNKEL (reference sequence).

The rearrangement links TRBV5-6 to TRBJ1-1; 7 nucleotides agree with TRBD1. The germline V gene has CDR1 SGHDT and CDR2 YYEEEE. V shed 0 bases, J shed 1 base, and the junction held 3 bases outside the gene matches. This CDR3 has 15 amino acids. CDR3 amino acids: CASSLVDRKNTEAFF. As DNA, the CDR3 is TGTGCCAGCAGCTTGGTGGACAGGAAGAACACTGAAGCTTTCTTT.

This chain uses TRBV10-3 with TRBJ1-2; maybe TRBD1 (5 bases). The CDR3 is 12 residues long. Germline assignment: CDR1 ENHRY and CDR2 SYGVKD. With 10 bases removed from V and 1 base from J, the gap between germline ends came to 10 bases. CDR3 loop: CATTGLNYGYTF. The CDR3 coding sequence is TGTGCCACCACAGGTCTTAACTATGGCTACACCTTC.

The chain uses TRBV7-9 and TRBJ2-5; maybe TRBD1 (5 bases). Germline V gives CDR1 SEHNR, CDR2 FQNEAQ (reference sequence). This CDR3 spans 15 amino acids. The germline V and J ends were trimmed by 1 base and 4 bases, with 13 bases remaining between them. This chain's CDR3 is CASSLVRGGLETQYF. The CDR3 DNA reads TGTGCCAGCAGCTTAGTTAGGGGTGGGCTAGAGACCCAGTACTTC.

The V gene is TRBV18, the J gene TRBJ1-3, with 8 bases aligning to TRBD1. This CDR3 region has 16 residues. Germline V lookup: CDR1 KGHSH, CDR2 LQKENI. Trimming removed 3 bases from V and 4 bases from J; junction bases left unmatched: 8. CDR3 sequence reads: CASSPATGEYGNTIYF. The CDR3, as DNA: TGTGCCAGCTCACCTGCGACAGGGGAGTACGGAAACACCATATATTTT.

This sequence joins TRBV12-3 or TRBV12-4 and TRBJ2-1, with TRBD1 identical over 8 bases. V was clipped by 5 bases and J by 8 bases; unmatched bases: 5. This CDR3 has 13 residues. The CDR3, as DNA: TGTGCCAGCAGTGCAGGGGGCAACGATGAGCAGTTCTTC. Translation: CASSAGGNDEQFF.

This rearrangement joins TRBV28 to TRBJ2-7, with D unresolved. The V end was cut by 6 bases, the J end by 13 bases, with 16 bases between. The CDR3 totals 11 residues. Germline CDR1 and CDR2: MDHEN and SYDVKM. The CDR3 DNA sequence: TGTGCCAGCAGCCAAACCCGAGGAGCCTACTTC. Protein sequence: CASSQTRGAYF.

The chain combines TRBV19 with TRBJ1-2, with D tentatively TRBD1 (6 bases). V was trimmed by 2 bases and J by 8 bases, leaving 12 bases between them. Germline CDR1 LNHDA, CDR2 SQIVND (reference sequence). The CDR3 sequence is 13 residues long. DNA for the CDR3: TGTGCCAGTAGTATAAACAGGGCCCTAGGCTACACCTTC. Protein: CASSINRALGYTF. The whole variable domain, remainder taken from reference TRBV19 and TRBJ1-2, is DGGITQSPKYLFRKEGQNVTLSCEQNLNHDAMYWYRQDPGQGLRLIYYSQIVNDFQKGDIAEGYSVSREKKESFPLTVTSAQKNPTAFYLCASSINRALGYTFGSGTRLTVV.

CDR3 DNA sequence: TGCGCCAGCAGCCAAGACCACCTTAAGGGGTTTCTAGACACTGAAGCTTTCTTT. Translation: CASSQDHLKGFLDTEAFF. The chain joins TRBV4-1 to TRBJ1-1, with a weak D call TRBD1 (5 bases). CDR1 MGHRA and CDR2 YSYEKL come from the germline V gene. The V and J ends lost 0 bases and 3 bases respectively, with 20 bases between them. The CDR3 has 18 residues.

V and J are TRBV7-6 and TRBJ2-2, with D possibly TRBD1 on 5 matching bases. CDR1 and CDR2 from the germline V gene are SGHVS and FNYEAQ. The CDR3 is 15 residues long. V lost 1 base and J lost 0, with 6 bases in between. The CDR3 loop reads CASSLGTPNTGELFF. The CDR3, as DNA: TGTGCCAGCAGCTTAGGGACACCGAACACCGGGGAGCTGTTTTTT. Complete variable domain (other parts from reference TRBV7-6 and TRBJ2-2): GAGVSQSPRYKVTKRGQDVALRCDPISGHVSLYWYRQALGQGPEFLTYFNYEAQQDKSGLPNDRFSAERPEGSISTLTIQRTEQRDSAMYRCASSLGTPNTGELFFGEGSRLTVL.

For the CDR3, the DNA is TGTGCCAGCAGTTTTCAACAGGTGGAAGCTTTCTTT. Translation: CASSFQQVEAFF. The gene calls are TRBV28 and TRBJ1-1; a possible D gene is TRBD1 (5 bases). Trimming took 3 bases from V and 8 from J, leaving 10 bases between them. The CDR3 length is 12 residues. Germline CDR1 reads MDHEN; CDR2 reads SYDVKM.

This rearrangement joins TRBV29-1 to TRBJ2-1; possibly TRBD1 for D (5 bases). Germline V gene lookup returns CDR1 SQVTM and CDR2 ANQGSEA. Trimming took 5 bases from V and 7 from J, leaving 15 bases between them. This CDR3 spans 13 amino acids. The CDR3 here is CSVQQVLLNEQFF. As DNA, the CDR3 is TGCAGCGTTCAACAGGTCCTTCTTAATGAGCAGTTCTTC.

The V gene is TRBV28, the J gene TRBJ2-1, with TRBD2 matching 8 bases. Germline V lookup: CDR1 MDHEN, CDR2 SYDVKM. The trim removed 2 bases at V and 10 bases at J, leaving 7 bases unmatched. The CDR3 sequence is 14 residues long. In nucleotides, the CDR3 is TGTGCCAGCAGTTTAGGAGCGGGGGAAACCGAGCAGTTCTTC. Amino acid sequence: CASSLGAGETEQFF.